The entry that follows covers one T cell receptor beta chain sequence. Repertoires were generated with immunoSEQ multiplex PCR, while TCRdb's copy carries only in-frame clones and drops some. The sample holds 250,000 to 350,000 clones, around 90% seen once. This specimen comes from a study of blood T cell repertoires in COVID-19. On the study more broadly: Sources were T cells, B-cell-depleted T cells, or PBMCs; the material itself was cDNA or gDNA.

The CDR3 loop spans 14 amino acids. The germline V gene encodes CDR1 MGHDK and CDR2 SYGVNS. Trimming stripped 4 bases from V and 2 bases from J, with 12 bases between. The material sequenced was peripheral blood. V and J are TRBV25-1 and TRBJ2-7; possible D gene TRBD2, 6 bases. This TCR came from a middle-aged woman who had recovered from COVID-19. The CDR3 reads CASSVASVAYEQYF. In DNA, the CDR3 is TGTGCCAGCAGTGTGGCTAGCGTTGCCTACGAGCAGTACTTC.